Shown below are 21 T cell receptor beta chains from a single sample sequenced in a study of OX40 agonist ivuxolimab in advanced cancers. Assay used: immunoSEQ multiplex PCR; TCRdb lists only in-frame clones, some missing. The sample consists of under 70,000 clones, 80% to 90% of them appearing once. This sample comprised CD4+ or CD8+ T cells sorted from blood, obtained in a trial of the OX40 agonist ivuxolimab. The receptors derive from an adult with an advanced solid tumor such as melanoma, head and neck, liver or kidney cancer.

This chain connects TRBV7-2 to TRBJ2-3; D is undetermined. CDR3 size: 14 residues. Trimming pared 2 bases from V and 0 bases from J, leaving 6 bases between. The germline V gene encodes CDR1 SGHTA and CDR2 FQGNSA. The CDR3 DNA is TGTGCCAGCAGCTTACTAGGGAGCACAGATACGCAGTATTTT. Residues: CASSLLGSTDTQYF.

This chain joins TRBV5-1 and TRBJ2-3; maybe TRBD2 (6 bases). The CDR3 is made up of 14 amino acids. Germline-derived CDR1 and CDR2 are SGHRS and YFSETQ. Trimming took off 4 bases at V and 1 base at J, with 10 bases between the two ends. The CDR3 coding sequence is TGCGCCAGCAGCCCGTCGGGGGGCACAGATACGCAGTATTTT. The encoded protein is CASSPSGGTDTQYF.

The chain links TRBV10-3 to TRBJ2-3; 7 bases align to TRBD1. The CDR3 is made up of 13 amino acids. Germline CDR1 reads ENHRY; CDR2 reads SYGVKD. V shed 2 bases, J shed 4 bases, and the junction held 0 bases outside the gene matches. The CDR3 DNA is TGTGCCATCAGTGAGGGACAGGCAGATACGCAGTATTTT. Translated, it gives CAISEGQADTQYF.

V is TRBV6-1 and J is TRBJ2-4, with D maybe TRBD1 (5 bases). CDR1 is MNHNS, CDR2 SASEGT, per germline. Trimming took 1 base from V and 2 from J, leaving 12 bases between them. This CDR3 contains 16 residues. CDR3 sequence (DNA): TGTGCCAGCAGTGAAGAGGCAGGGATGACCAAAAACATTCAGTACTTC. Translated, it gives CASSEEAGMTKNIQYF.

The CDR3 here is CAWIWENTGELFF. The CDR3 DNA sequence: TGTGCCTGGATTTGGGAGAACACCGGGGAGCTGTTTTTT. The rearrangement links TRBV30 to TRBJ2-2; no clear D gene. With 4 bases removed from V and 1 base from J, the gap between germline ends came to 7 bases. Per the germline V gene, CDR1 is GTSNPN and CDR2 is SVGIG (reference sequence). The CDR3 extends over 13 amino acids.

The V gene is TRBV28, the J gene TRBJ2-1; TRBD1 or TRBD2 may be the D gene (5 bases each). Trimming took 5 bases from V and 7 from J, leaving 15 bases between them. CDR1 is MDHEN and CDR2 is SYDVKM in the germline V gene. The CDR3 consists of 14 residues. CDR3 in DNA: TGTGCCAGCAGTACAAACCGGGGCCAAAATGAGCAGTTCTTC. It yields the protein CASSTNRGQNEQFF. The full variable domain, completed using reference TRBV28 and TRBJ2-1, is DVKVTQSSRYLVKRTGEKVFLECVQDMDHENMFWYRQDPGLGLRLIYFSYDVKMKEKGDIPEGYSVSREKKERFSLILESASTNQTSMYLCASSTNRGQNEQFFGPGTRLTVL.

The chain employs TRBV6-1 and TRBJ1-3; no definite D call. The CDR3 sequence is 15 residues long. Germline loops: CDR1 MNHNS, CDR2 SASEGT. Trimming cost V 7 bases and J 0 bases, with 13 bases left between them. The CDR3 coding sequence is TGTGCCAGCAATCTGATCCGTAGCTCTGGAAACACCATATATTTT. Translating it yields CASNLIRSSGNTIYF.

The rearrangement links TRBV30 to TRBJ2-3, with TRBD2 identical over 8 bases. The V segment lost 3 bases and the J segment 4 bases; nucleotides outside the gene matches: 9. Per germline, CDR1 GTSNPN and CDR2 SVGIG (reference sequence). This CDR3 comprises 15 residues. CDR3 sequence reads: CAWSAGTRSADTQYF. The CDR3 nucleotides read TGTGCCTGGAGCGCCGGGACTAGAAGCGCAGATACGCAGTATTTT.

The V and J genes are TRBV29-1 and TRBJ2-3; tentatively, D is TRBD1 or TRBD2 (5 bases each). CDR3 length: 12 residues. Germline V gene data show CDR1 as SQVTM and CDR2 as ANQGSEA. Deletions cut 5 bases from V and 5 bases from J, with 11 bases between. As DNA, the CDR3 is TGCAGCGTTTTCGTTGGGGGAGATACGCAGTATTTT. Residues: CSVFVGGDTQYF.

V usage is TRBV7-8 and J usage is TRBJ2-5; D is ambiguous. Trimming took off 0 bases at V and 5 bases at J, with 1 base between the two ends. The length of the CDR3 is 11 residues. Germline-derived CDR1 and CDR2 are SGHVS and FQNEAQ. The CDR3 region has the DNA TGTGCCAGCAGCTTAGCCGAGACCCAGTACTTC. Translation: CASSLAETQYF.

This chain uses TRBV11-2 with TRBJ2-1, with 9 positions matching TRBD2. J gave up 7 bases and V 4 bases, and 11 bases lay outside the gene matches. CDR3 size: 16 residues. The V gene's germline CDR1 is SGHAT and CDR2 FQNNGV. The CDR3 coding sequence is TGTGCCAGCAGCTCTCTCGATTTTAGCGGGAGTAATGAGCAGTTCTTC. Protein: CASSSLDFSGSNEQFF.

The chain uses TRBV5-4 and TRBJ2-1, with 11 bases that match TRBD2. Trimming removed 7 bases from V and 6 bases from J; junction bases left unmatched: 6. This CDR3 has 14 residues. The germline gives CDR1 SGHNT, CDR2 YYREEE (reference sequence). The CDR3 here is CASGLAGPFNEQFF. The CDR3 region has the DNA TGTGCCAGCGGACTAGCGGGCCCCTTCAATGAGCAGTTCTTC.

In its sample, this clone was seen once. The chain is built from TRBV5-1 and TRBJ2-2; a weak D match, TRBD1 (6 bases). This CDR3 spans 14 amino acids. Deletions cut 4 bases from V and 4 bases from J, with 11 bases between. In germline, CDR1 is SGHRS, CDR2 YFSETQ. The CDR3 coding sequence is TGCGCCAGCAGCGGACAGACGAGCACCGGGGAGCTGTTTTTT. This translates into CASSGQTSTGELFF. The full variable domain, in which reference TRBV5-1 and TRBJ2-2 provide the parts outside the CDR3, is KAGVTQTPRYLIKTRGQQVTLSCSPISGHRSVSWYQQTPGQGLQFLFEYFSETQRNKGNFPGRFSGRQFSNSRSEMNVSTLELGDSALYLCASSGQTSTGELFFGEGSRLTVL.

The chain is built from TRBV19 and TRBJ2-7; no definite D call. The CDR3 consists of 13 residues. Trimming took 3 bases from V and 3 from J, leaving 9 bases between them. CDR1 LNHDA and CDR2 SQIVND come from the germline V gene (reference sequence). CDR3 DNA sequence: TGTGCCAGTAGTATCTTGGCAGACTACGAGCAGTACTTC. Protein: CASSILADYEQYF. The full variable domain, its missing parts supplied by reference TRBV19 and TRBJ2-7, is DGGITQSPKYLFRKEGQNVTLSCEQNLNHDAMYWYRQDPGQGLRLIYYSQIVNDFQKGDIAEGYSVSREKKESFPLTVTSAQKNPTAFYLCASSILADYEQYFGPGTRLTVT.

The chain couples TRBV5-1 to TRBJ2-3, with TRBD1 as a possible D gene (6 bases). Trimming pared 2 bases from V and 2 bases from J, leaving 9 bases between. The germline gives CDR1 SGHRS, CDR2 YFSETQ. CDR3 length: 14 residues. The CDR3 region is CASSLGGFTDTQYF. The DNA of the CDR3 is TGCGCCAGCAGCTTAGGGGGTTTCACAGATACGCAGTATTTT.

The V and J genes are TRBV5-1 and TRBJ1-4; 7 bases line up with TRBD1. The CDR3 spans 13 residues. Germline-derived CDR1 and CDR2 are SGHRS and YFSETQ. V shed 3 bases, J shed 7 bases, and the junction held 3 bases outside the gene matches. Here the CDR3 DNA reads TGCGCCAGCAGCTCGACAGGGTTTGAAAAACTGTTTTTT. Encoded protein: CASSSTGFEKLFF.

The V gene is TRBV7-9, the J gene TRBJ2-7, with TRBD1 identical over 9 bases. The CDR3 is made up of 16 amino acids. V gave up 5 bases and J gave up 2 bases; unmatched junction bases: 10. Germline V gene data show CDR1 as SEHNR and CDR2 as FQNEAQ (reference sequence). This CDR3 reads CASSPSRTGVTYEQYF. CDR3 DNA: TGTGCCAGCAGCCCCTCACGGACAGGGGTAACCTACGAGCAGTACTTC. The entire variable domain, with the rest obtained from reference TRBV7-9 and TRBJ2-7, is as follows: DTGVSQNPRHKITKRGQNVTFRCDPISEHNRLYWYRQTLGQGPEFLTYFQNEAQLEKSRLLSDRFSAERPKGSFSTLEIQRTEQGDSAMYLCASSPSRTGVTYEQYFGPGTRLTVT.

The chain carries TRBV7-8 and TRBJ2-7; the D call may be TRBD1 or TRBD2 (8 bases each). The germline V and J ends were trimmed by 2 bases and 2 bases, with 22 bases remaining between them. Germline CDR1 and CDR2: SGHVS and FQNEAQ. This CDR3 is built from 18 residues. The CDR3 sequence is CASSLSQGAGGIAYEQYF. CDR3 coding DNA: TGTGCCAGCAGCTTATCGCAGGGGGCGGGAGGAATCGCCTACGAGCAGTACTTC.

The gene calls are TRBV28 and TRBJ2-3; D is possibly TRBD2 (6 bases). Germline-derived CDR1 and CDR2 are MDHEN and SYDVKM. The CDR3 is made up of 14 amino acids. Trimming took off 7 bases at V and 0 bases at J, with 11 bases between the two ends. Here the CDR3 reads CASKSGSSTDTQYF. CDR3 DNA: TGTGCCAGCAAAAGCGGGTCTAGCACAGATACGCAGTATTTT.

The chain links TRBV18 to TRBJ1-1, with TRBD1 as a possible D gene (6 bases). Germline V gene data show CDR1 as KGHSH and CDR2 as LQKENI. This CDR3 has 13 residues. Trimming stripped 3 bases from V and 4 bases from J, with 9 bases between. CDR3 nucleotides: TGTGCCAGCTCACCCCGGGACATCACTGAAGCTTTCTTT. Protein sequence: CASSPRDITEAFF.

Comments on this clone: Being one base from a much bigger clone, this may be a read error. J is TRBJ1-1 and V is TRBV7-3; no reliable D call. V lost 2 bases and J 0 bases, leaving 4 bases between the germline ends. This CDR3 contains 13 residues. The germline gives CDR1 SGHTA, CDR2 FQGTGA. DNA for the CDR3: TGTGCCAGCAGCTTAGAAATGAACACTGAAGCTTTCTTT. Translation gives CASSLEMNTEAFF.